Below, 21 T cell receptor beta chains from the same sample are listed, as sequenced in a study of post-analysis software for immune sequencing data. Study results and limitations: A few TRBV segments occurring more often in patients than controls included TRBV5-6, TRBV5-1 and TRBV20-1.

Built from TCR beta cDNA, the libraries had unique molecular identifiers in them. MiXCR, run by TCRdb on the PCR reads, gives a single entry per CDR3 protein. The sample comprises more than 450,000 distinct CDR3 sequences, around 47% of which are singletons, and under 2% rests with the top ten. Their target antigens are unknown. The sample taken for sequencing was blood. These receptor sequences come from a girl between 10 and 17 years old with multiple sclerosis.

The chain is built from TRBV27 and TRBJ2-7, with 10 bases aligning to TRBD1. Germline loops: CDR1 MNHEY, CDR2 SMNVEV (reference sequence). This CDR3 is built from 16 residues. J lost 3 bases, V lost 5 bases, and 10 bases had no gene match. The CDR3 reads CASSLIPGQGNYEQYF. In nucleotides, the CDR3 is TGTGCCAGCAGTCTGATACCGGGACAGGGGAACTACGAGCAGTACTTC.

The CDR3 protein is CASSVRTGNTEAFF. The CDR3 DNA reads as TGTGCCAGCAGTGTCCGGACAGGGAACACTGAAGCTTTCTTT. The rearrangement joins TRBV12-3 or TRBV12-4 to TRBJ1-1, with 7 bases lining up with TRBD1. V trimming: 5 bases; J trimming: 1 base; junction bases outside the gene matches: 4. The CDR3 is 14 residues long.

The chain employs TRBV20-1 and TRBJ2-3; TRBD2 matches 7 bases. The CDR3 spans 16 residues. Losses at the gene ends were 2 bases for V and 4 bases for J; bases not matched to a gene: 12. The germline CDR1 and CDR2 sequences are DFQATT and SNEGSKA (reference sequence). CDR3 residues: CSARRVWQRGPDTQYF. CDR3 DNA sequence: TGCAGTGCTAGACGGGTGTGGCAGCGGGGACCAGATACGCAGTATTTT.

V and J are TRBV11-3 and TRBJ2-2; D remains ambiguous. The CDR3 is 17 residues long. Germline V gene lookup returns CDR1 SGHNT and CDR2 YENEEA. V lost 1 base to trimming and J lost 0 bases, with 12 bases between them. Written as DNA, the CDR3 is TGTGCCAGCAGCTTAGGGGCCCTGGCCCCGAACACCGGGGAGCTGTTTTTT. As protein: CASSLGALAPNTGELFF.

The CDR3 here is CASSRVKGGDNEQFF. CDR3 bases: TGTGCCAGCAGTCGAGTGAAGGGGGGGGACAATGAGCAGTTCTTC. The chain links TRBV6-6 to TRBJ2-1, with D possibly being TRBD2 (7 bases). The CDR3 is 15 amino acids. Germline V gives CDR1 MNHNY, CDR2 SVGAGI (reference sequence). V lost 5 bases and J 5 bases, leaving 16 bases between the germline ends.

Only one count was recorded for this clonotype. The chain employs TRBV12-3 or TRBV12-4 and TRBJ2-1; 8 bases agree with TRBD2. Germline trimming cut 4 bases from V and 7 bases from J; bases unmatched to any gene: 12. The CDR3 is 16 amino acids. DNA for the CDR3: TGTGCCAGCAGTTCACCGGGACTAGTTGGAGGAAATGAGCAGTTCTTC. Its protein is CASSSPGLVGGNEQFF.

The chain carries TRBV11-1 and TRBJ2-5; 14 positions match TRBD2. Germline V gene lookup returns CDR1 SGHAT and CDR2 FQDESV (reference sequence). The V segment lost 5 bases and the J segment 0 bases; nucleotides outside the gene matches: 17. This CDR3 has 21 amino acids. Written as DNA, the CDR3 is TGTGCCAGCAGCCTTATTCAAACTGACCGGACTAGCGGGAGGTACCAAGAGACCCAGTACTTC. It is translated as CASSLIQTDRTSGRYQETQYF. Looking up the rest from reference TRBV11-1 and TRBJ2-5 gives the full variable domain: EAEVAQSPRYKITEKSQAVAFWCDPISGHATLYWYRQILGQGPELLVQFQDESVVDDSQLPKDRFSAERLKGVDSTLKIQPAELGDSAMYLCASSLIQTDRTSGRYQETQYFGPGTRLLVL.

In its sample, this clonotype was seen a few times. J is TRBJ2-7 and V is TRBV12-3 or TRBV12-4; 11 positions agree with TRBD2. The CDR3 extends over 14 amino acids. The V segment lost 7 bases and the J segment 0 bases; nucleotides outside the gene matches: 2. CDR3: CASTTSGVSYEQYF. CDR3 DNA: TGTGCCAGCACGACTAGCGGGGTCTCCTACGAGCAGTACTTC.

CDR3 residues: CASREGLTKETQYF. CDR3 DNA sequence: TGTGCCAGCAGGGAGGGACTGACGAAGGAGACCCAGTACTTC. The rearrangement joins TRBV6-2 or TRBV6-3 to TRBJ2-7, with a tentative D call TRBD2 (6 bases). Near its end, the DNA agrees better with TRBJ2-5, so the J call may be wrong. From germline, CDR1 is MNHEY and CDR2 SVGEGT. The CDR3 totals 14 residues.

CDR3 protein: CASSPKDRGTDTQYF. In DNA, the CDR3 is TGTGCCAGCAGCCCGAAGGACAGGGGGACAGATACGCAGTATTTT. The chain has TRBV12-3 or TRBV12-4 and TRBJ2-3, with 10 bases identical to TRBD1. The V and J ends lost 6 bases and 3 bases, in that order; junction bases with no gene match: 6. The CDR3 extends over 15 amino acids.

This clonotype appeared a few times. The chain carries TRBV29-1 and TRBJ2-7, with a possible D match to TRBD1 (7 bases). Per the germline V gene, CDR1 is SQVTM and CDR2 is ANQGSEA. The CDR3 consists of 14 residues. Deletions cut 4 bases from V and 2 bases from J, with 15 bases between. The CDR3 DNA reads as TGCAGCGTTGGGGGGGCAGGGGGTACCTACGAGCAGTACTTC. This encodes CSVGGAGGTYEQYF.

The CDR3 bases are TGTGCCATCAGCGACCAGGATACCTCCTACGAGCAGTACTTC. This codes for CAISDQDTSYEQYF. The rearrangement joins TRBV10-3 to TRBJ2-7; D remains unclear. V was trimmed by 6 bases and J by 0 bases, leaving 12 bases between them. The CDR3 spans 14 residues. Germline CDR1 reads ENHRY; CDR2 reads SYGVKD.

The rearrangement joins TRBV20-1 to TRBJ2-3, with 15 bases aligning to TRBD2. J gave up 13 bases and V 5 bases, and 13 bases lay outside the gene matches. Germline CDR1 is DFQATT and CDR2 is SNEGSKA (reference sequence). The CDR3 consists of 15 residues. The CDR3 spells CSAPRSGLAGGSEYF. CDR3 coding DNA: TGCAGTGCTCCCCGATCGGGACTAGCGGGGGGTTCAGAGTATTTT.

This chain joins TRBV6-5 and TRBJ1-2; possibly TRBD1 for D (6 bases). Germline assignment: CDR1 MNHEY and CDR2 SVGAGI. The CDR3 is 13 amino acids. Trimming took 10 bases from V and 8 from J, leaving 20 bases between them. CDR3: CATEDSLRSGYTF. The CDR3 bases are TGTGCCACCGAGGACAGCCTTCGTTCGGGCTACACCTTC.

This clonotype showed up just a few times. J is TRBJ2-1 and V is TRBV15, with a tentative D call TRBD2 (5 bases). Trimming took 5 bases from V and 3 from J, leaving 17 bases between them. The germline gives CDR1 LNHNV, CDR2 YYDKDF (reference sequence). The CDR3 contains 16 residues. In DNA, the CDR3 is TGTGCCACCAGCCCACTAGGCGACCCCCTCTACAATGAGCAGTTCTTC. This encodes CATSPLGDPLYNEQFF.

The chain couples TRBV5-1 to TRBJ1-6; D is unresolved. The V end was cut by 0 bases, the J end by 0 bases, with 10 bases between. The CDR3 runs to 17 residues. Germline V gene lookup returns CDR1 SGHRS and CDR2 YFSETQ. The CDR3 DNA sequence: TGCGCCAGCAGCTTGGTTTCGCAGGACTCCTATAATTCACCCCTCCACTTT. As protein: CASSLVSQDSYNSPLHF.

This clonotype turned up a few times. The chain joins TRBV29-1 to TRBJ2-1, with 9 bases fitting TRBD2. The CDR3 covers 16 residues. Germline lookup yields CDR1 SQVTM and CDR2 ANQGSEA. J was trimmed by 4 bases and V by 2 bases; bases with no gene match: 9. The CDR3 reads CSVEMLASGIYNEQFF. DNA for the CDR3: TGCAGCGTTGAAATGTTGGCTAGCGGGATTTACAATGAGCAGTTCTTC.

This clonotype has only a few counts. This chain connects TRBV12-3 or TRBV12-4 to TRBJ1-1; D unclear. The CDR3 runs 15 residues. V lost 1 base and J 0 bases, leaving 9 bases between the germline ends. In DNA, the CDR3 is TGTGCCAGCAGTTTAGTAGCCAGCATGAACACTGAAGCTTTCTTT. Translated: CASSLVASMNTEAFF.

This clonotype was seen more than once but under ten times. V is TRBV20-1 and J is TRBJ1-2; no clear D gene. CDR3 length equals 12 residues. V lost 3 bases to trimming and J lost 6 bases, with 11 bases between them. Per the germline V gene, CDR1 is DFQATT and CDR2 is SNEGSKA (reference sequence). The CDR3 DNA reads as TGCAGTGCTAGCTACAACTCCCATGGCTACACCTTC. Translation gives CSASYNSHGYTF.

This clonotype was counted a few times. This chain links TRBV15 with TRBJ1-4; possible D gene TRBD1, 5 bases. The V gene lost 0 bases and the J gene lost 5 bases, with 16 bases spanning the gap. Germline CDR1 LNHNV, CDR2 YYDKDF (reference sequence). The CDR3 has 17 amino acids. CDR3 DNA sequence: TGTGCCACCAGCAGAGATGTGAGACAGTACATAAATGAAAAACTGTTTTTT. It is translated as CATSRDVRQYINEKLFF.

The rearrangement links TRBV6-6 to TRBJ2-3, with D possibly being TRBD2 (6 bases). Trimming stripped 3 bases from V and 3 bases from J, with 16 bases between. CDR3 length: 16 residues. In germline, CDR1 is MNHNY, CDR2 SVGAGI (reference sequence). The CDR3 region has the DNA TGTGCCAGCAGTTATCGAAAGCGGGCGGAGACAGATACGCAGTATTTT. Translating gives CASSYRKRAETDTQYF.